What follows are 29 T cell receptor beta chains derived from one specimen sequenced in a study of early T cells in non-severe SARS-CoV-2 infection. TCRdb redid the calling of the 5' RACE reads with MiXCR, one entry per CDR3 protein. The sample lists roughly 81,000 distinct CDR3 sequences, about 6% seen once, with about 7.8% in the top ten. What was sequenced was whole blood. Source of these receptors: an adult who was a healthcare worker with PCR-confirmed SARS-CoV-2 infection or an uninfected control (not recorded which).

This chain joins TRBV10-3 and TRBJ2-5; D is unclear. Per germline, CDR1 ENHRY and CDR2 SYGVKD. V was clipped by 5 bases and J by 1 base, with 8 bases between them. CDR3 length equals 13 residues. CDR3 in amino acids: CAISYQAQETQYF. The CDR3 region has the DNA TGTGCCATCAGTTATCAGGCCCAAGAGACCCAGTACTTC.

This chain uses TRBV29-1 with TRBJ1-1, with 8 bases fitting TRBD1. This CDR3 region has 14 residues. Trimming removed 7 bases from V and 0 bases from J; junction bases left unmatched: 7. Germline loops: CDR1 SQVTM, CDR2 ANQGSEA. This CDR3 reads CSDRQGSMNTEAFF. In nucleotides, the CDR3 is TGCAGCGATCGACAGGGGAGCATGAACACTGAAGCTTTCTTT. Full variable domain (rest looked up from reference TRBV29-1 and TRBJ1-1): SAVISQKPSRDICQRGTSLTIQCQVDSQVTMMFWYRQQPGQSLTLIATANQGSEATYESGFVIDKFPISRPNLTFSTLTVSNMSPEDSSIYLCSDRQGSMNTEAFFGQGTRLTVV.

This clonotype has more than one count but fewer than ten. The chain joins TRBV27 to TRBJ1-1; the match to TRBD1 covers 9 bases. There are 15 residues in the CDR3. The ends lost 4 bases at V and 5 bases at J; junction bases unmatched: 8. Germline loops: CDR1 MNHEY, CDR2 SMNVEV (reference sequence). The DNA for the CDR3 is TGTGCCAGCAGTTCCTACAGGGGGCGGAGGACTGAAGCTTTCTTT. It specifies CASSSYRGRRTEAFF.

This sequence joins TRBV4-3 and TRBJ1-1; unclear D gene. The CDR3 spans 15 residues. Per germline, CDR1 LGHNA and CDR2 YSLEER. V was clipped by 0 bases and J by 1 base, with 9 bases between them. The CDR3, as DNA: TGCGCCAGCAGCCAAGAGATGTGGTGGAACACTGAAGCTTTCTTT. Translation gives CASSQEMWWNTEAFF.

In this sample, this clonotype turned up many times. The chain carries TRBV7-9 and TRBJ1-2, with a tentative D call TRBD1 (6 bases). The CDR3 sequence is 15 residues long. Trimming stripped 8 bases from V and 3 bases from J, with 19 bases between. CDR1 and CDR2 from the germline V gene are SEHNR and FQNEAQ (reference sequence). CDR3 in amino acids: CASGKGQGLHYGYTF. The DNA for the CDR3 is TGTGCCAGCGGGAAGGGGCAGGGGTTACACTATGGCTACACCTTC. The full variable domain, completed using reference TRBV7-9 and TRBJ1-2, is DTGVSQNPRHKITKRGQNVTFRCDPISEHNRLYWYRQTLGQGPEFLTYFQNEAQLEKSRLLSDRFSAERPKGSFSTLEIQRTEQGDSAMYLCASGKGQGLHYGYTFGSGTRLTVV.

The chain joins TRBV2 to TRBJ1-5; perhaps TRBD1 as D (5 bases). V was trimmed by 8 bases and J by 3 bases, leaving 14 bases between them. Germline CDR1 SNHLY, CDR2 FYNNEI. The CDR3 extends over 14 amino acids. The DNA of the CDR3 is TGTGCCAGCCGCAGACGGGACTTCAATCAGCCCCAGCATTTT. Protein product: CASRRRDFNQPQHF. Full variable domain (missing parts from reference TRBV2 and TRBJ1-5): EPEVTQTPSHQVTQMGQEVILRCVPISNHLYFYWYRQILGQKVEFLVSFYNNEISEKSEIFDDQFSVERPDGSNFTLKIRSTKLEDSAMYFCASRRRDFNQPQHFGDGTRLSIL.

There are many counts of this clonotype. J is TRBJ2-3 and V is TRBV3-1, with D possibly TRBD2 on 6 matching bases. The CDR3 runs to 13 residues. V lost 9 bases and J lost 2, with 12 bases in between. Per germline, CDR1 LGHDT and CDR2 YNNKEL (reference sequence). Written as DNA, the CDR3 is TGTGCCAGTGGGGACTTGGACACAGATACGCAGTATTTT. This sequence encodes CASGDLDTDTQYF.

CDR3 amino acids: CASSLLAGAHSGANVLTF. CDR3 nucleotides: TGTGCCAGCAGCTTATTGGCCGGCGCCCACTCTGGGGCCAACGTCCTGACTTTC. The rearrangement joins TRBV7-9 to TRBJ2-6, with D hard to call. The CDR3 is 18 residues long. Trimming cost V 2 bases and J 0 bases, with 14 bases left between them. The germline V gene has CDR1 SEHNR and CDR2 FQNEAQ (reference sequence).

This clonotype has at least ten counts. The chain uses TRBV24-1 and TRBJ2-7, with D unclear. Germline assignment: CDR1 KGHDR and CDR2 SFDVKD. The CDR3 has 11 amino acids. V was clipped by 5 bases and J by 3 bases, with 4 bases between them. CDR3 nucleotides: TGTGCCACCAGTGTTTTCTACGAGCAGTACTTC. Amino acids: CATSVFYEQYF.

This chain joins TRBV5-4 and TRBJ1-2, with D perhaps TRBD1 (5 bases). This CDR3 region has 14 residues. Looked up from germline, CDR1 is SGHNT and CDR2 is YYREEE (reference sequence). Trimming removed 1 base from V and 6 bases from J, with 13 bases in between. The CDR3 is CASSLKQAAHGYTF. The CDR3 DNA reads as TGTGCCAGCAGCTTGAAACAGGCGGCACATGGCTACACCTTC.

This clonotype was seen a handful of times. This rearrangement joins TRBV6-6 to TRBJ2-5, with 11 bases fitting TRBD1. This CDR3 is built from 15 residues. Losses at the gene ends were 5 bases for V and 5 bases for J; bases not matched to a gene: 7. Germline V gene sequence: CDR1 MNHNY, CDR2 SVGAGI (reference sequence). CDR3 nucleotide sequence: TGTGCCAGCAGTCGGGACAGGGGGTCATGGGAGACCCAGTACTTC. Amino acids: CASSRDRGSWETQYF.

This clonotype occurred a few times. The V gene is TRBV12-3 or TRBV12-4, the J gene TRBJ2-5; no firm D call. The CDR3 has 16 amino acids. Trimming removed 3 bases from V and 2 bases from J, with 16 bases in between. The CDR3 spells CASSFGLMDGQETQYF. The CDR3, as DNA: TGTGCCAGCAGTTTCGGTCTTATGGACGGACAAGAGACCCAGTACTTC.

This clonotype was counted many times. The chain carries TRBV7-8 and TRBJ1-3, with D maybe TRBD1 (6 bases). V lost 6 bases, J lost 1 base, and 13 bases lay in between. Germline CDR1 SGHVS, CDR2 FQNEAQ. The CDR3 extends over 15 amino acids. The CDR3 sequence is CASSSDRLSGNTIYF. CDR3 DNA sequence: TGTGCCAGCAGTTCCGACAGGCTGTCTGGAAACACCATATATTTT.

This clonotype was recorded at least ten times. This chain uses TRBV6-2 or TRBV6-3 with TRBJ2-3, with no clear D. Germline CDR1 is MNHEY and CDR2 is SVGEGT. This CDR3 has 14 amino acids. The germline V and J ends were trimmed by 0 bases and 2 bases, with 6 bases remaining between them. CDR3 sequence: CASSYSMTTDTQYF. CDR3 DNA: TGTGCCAGCAGTTACTCGATGACCACAGATACGCAGTATTTT.

This clonotype appeared a few times. The V call is TRBV7-8, the J call TRBJ2-7, with D unclear. CDR1 SGHVS and CDR2 FQNEAQ come from the germline V gene. The CDR3 has 15 residues. V lost 2 bases and J 0 bases, leaving 11 bases between the germline ends. The CDR3 spells CASSLNSQSSYEQYF. CDR3 nucleotides: TGTGCCAGCAGCTTAAATAGCCAGAGCTCCTACGAGCAGTACTTC. Drawing the rest from reference TRBV7-8 and TRBJ2-7, the complete variable domain is GAGVSQSPRYKVAKRGQDVALRCDPISGHVSLFWYQQALGQGPEFLTYFQNEAQLDKSGLPSDRFFAERPEGSVSTLKIQRTQQEDSAVYLCASSLNSQSSYEQYFGPGTRLTVT.

The rearrangement joins TRBV7-2 to TRBJ2-3, with a possible D match to TRBD1 (6 bases). Germline CDR1 and CDR2: SGHTA and FQGNSA. The V end lost 5 bases, the J end lost 4 bases, and 16 bases lay between the germline ends. The CDR3 extends over 15 amino acids. CDR3 region: CASSPKTGFADTQYF. CDR3 bases: TGTGCCAGCAGCCCGAAAACAGGGTTCGCAGATACGCAGTATTTT. The full variable domain, in which reference TRBV7-2 and TRBJ2-3 provide the parts outside the CDR3, is GAGVSQSPSNKVTEKGKDVELRCDPISGHTALYWYRQSLGQGLEFLIYFQGNSAPDKSGLPSDRFSAERTGGSVSTLTIQRTQQEDSAVYLCASSPKTGFADTQYFGPGTRLTVL.

This clonotype was counted many times. The rearrangement uses TRBV7-9 and TRBJ2-3; a possible D gene is TRBD2 (6 bases). Germline V gene lookup returns CDR1 SEHNR and CDR2 FQNEAQ (reference sequence). This CDR3 has 14 residues. V lost 3 bases and J 2 bases, leaving 9 bases between the germline ends. CDR3 loop: CASSFWRDTDTQYF. In DNA, the CDR3 is TGTGCCAGCAGCTTTTGGCGGGACACAGATACGCAGTATTTT.

The chain links TRBV29-1 to TRBJ2-4; 8 positions agree with TRBD1. The CDR3 has 15 residues. Germline CDR1 is SQVTM and CDR2 is ANQGSEA. The J segment lost 7 bases and the V segment lost 7 bases, leaving 15 bases of the junction unmatched. The DNA of the CDR3 is TGCAGCGCACTGGGGGGCAGGGGGCTGAAGAACATTCAGTACTTC. Translated, it gives CSALGGRGLKNIQYF.

In its sample, this clonotype was seen a few times. Here the CDR3 reads CASSLDRLRTGDTQYF. CDR3 sequence (DNA): TGTGCCAGCAGCTTAGATCGGTTGAGGACTGGAGATACGCAGTATTTT. This sequence joins TRBV11-2 and TRBJ2-3; D possibly corresponds to TRBD2 (5 bases). Trimming pared 0 bases from V and 5 bases from J, leaving 15 bases between. The germline CDR1 and CDR2 sequences are SGHAT and FQNNGV. CDR3 length: 16 amino acids.

There are many counts of this clonotype. The J gene is TRBJ2-7, the V gene TRBV20-1, with 10 bases identical to TRBD2. This CDR3 has 15 amino acids. Germline values: CDR1 DFQATT, CDR2 SNEGSKA (reference sequence). The J segment lost 1 base and the V segment lost 3 bases, leaving 6 bases of the junction unmatched. CDR3 sequence: CSASLAGVRSYEQYF. The CDR3 DNA reads as TGCAGTGCTAGTCTAGCGGGAGTTCGGTCCTACGAGCAGTACTTC.

This clonotype is medium-sized (0.01 to 0.1%). The chain uses TRBV11-2 and TRBJ2-1; D remains ambiguous. The V gene lost 3 bases and the J gene lost 6 bases, with 12 bases spanning the gap. CDR1 and CDR2 (germline): SGHAT, FQNNGV. CDR3 length: 14 residues. The CDR3 loop is CASSLLTRVNEQFF. The CDR3 DNA follows: TGTGCCAGCAGCTTGCTGACCCGGGTCAATGAGCAGTTCTTC. The whole variable domain, filled in from reference TRBV11-2 and TRBJ2-1, reads EAGVAQSPRYKIIEKRQSVAFWCNPISGHATLYWYQQILGQGPKLLIQFQNNGVVDDSQLPKDRFSAERLKGVDSTLKIQPAKLEDSAVYLCASSLLTRVNEQFFGPGTRLTVL.

This clonotype was detected a few times. The V gene is TRBV4-1, the J gene TRBJ1-6, with 7 positions matching TRBD1. CDR1 MGHRA and CDR2 YSYEKL come from the germline V gene. The V segment lost 4 bases and the J segment 8 bases; nucleotides outside the gene matches: 11. The CDR3 runs 16 residues. CDR3 amino acids: CASSLVPGQAHSPLHF. CDR3 DNA sequence: TGCGCCAGCAGCCTCGTCCCCGGACAGGCACATTCACCCCTCCACTTT.

This clonotype was observed many times. The chain uses TRBV7-2 and TRBJ2-1, with D perhaps TRBD2 (5 bases). Trimming stripped 3 bases from V and 4 bases from J, with 22 bases between. The CDR3 totals 18 residues. Germline CDR1 is SGHTA and CDR2 is FQGNSA. The CDR3 loop reads CASSLRASSPSLYNEQFF. Written as DNA, the CDR3 is TGTGCCAGCAGCTTGAGGGCCTCCAGTCCTTCCTTATACAATGAGCAGTTCTTC. Full variable domain (outside the CDR3, taken from reference TRBV7-2 and TRBJ2-1): GAGVSQSPSNKVTEKGKDVELRCDPISGHTALYWYRQSLGQGLEFLIYFQGNSAPDKSGLPSDRFSAERTGGSVSTLTIQRTQQEDSAVYLCASSLRASSPSLYNEQFFGPGTRLTVL.

This clonotype has just a few counts. CDR3 residues: CASSFPELAKNIQYF. The CDR3 nucleotides are TGTGCCAGCAGTTTTCCGGAACTAGCCAAAAACATTCAGTACTTC. V is TRBV12-3 or TRBV12-4 and J is TRBJ2-4; no clear D. This CDR3 is 15 amino acids long. Trimming cost V 3 bases and J 0 bases, with 9 bases left between them.

This clonotype was seen only a few times. This chain connects TRBV6-1 to TRBJ2-3; D is unclear. Germline CDR1 and CDR2: MNHNS and SASEGT. V was pared by 2 bases and J by 4 bases, with 16 bases between. The CDR3 spans 16 residues. CDR3 bases: TGTGCCAGCAGTGAAACCGGCCTACCCACGGCAGATACGCAGTATTTT. This codes for CASSETGLPTADTQYF.

This clonotype was counted only a few times. The chain joins TRBV20-1 to TRBJ2-4; the match to TRBD2 covers 13 bases. This CDR3 has 17 amino acids. Germline V gives CDR1 DFQATT, CDR2 SNEGSKA (reference sequence). V lost 4 bases, J lost 1 base, and 7 bases stayed unmatched. CDR3 in amino acids: CSAMPGLAGRAKNIQYF. As DNA, the CDR3 is TGCAGTGCTATGCCGGGACTAGCGGGAAGGGCCAAAAACATTCAGTACTTC.

In its sample, this clonotype was seen many times. The rearrangement links TRBV9 to TRBJ2-7, with TRBD2 as a possible D gene (6 bases). There are 16 residues in the CDR3. Trimming shortened V by 0 bases and J by 0 bases, and 13 bases separated the two germline ends. CDR1 and CDR2 (germline): SGDLS, YYNGEE. CDR3 bases: TGTGCCAGCAGCGTAGGGTCCGGCGGGATCTCCTACGAGCAGTACTTC. This translates into CASSVGSGGISYEQYF.

CDR3 nucleotide sequence: TGCGCCAGCAGCCAAGAGGGGCGGATAGACATGAACACTGAAGCTTTCTTT. Its translation: CASSQEGRIDMNTEAFF. V usage is TRBV4-3 and J usage is TRBJ1-1; D is perhaps TRBD1 (5 bases). Germline CDR1 reads LGHNA; CDR2 reads YSLEER. The ends were cut back, 0 bases at V and 0 bases at J, with 14 bases in the middle. This CDR3 is 17 amino acids long.

The chain uses TRBV7-9 and TRBJ1-4, with 9 bases aligning to TRBD1. V was clipped by 4 bases and J by 8 bases; unmatched bases: 8. The V gene's germline CDR1 is SEHNR and CDR2 FQNEAQ (reference sequence). The CDR3 covers 15 residues. CDR3: CASSSRQGEGEKLFF. CDR3 nucleotide sequence: TGTGCCAGCAGCTCCCGACAGGGGGAAGGCGAAAAACTGTTTTTT.